This T cell receptor (beta chain) originates from a study of cytomegalovirus exposure and HLA in healthy donors. V was shortened by 3 bases and J by 4 bases, with 12 bases between the two germline ends. This CDR3 is 15 amino acids long. Germline assignment: CDR1 MNHEY and CDR2 SMNVEV (reference sequence). The table came from immunoSEQ multiplex PCR; TCRdb's copy has only in-frame clones and leaves some out. The data hold 90,000 to 130,000 clones, with almost 96% observed a single time. V is TRBV27 and J is TRBJ2-2, with D maybe TRBD1 (5 bases). The TCR originated in a woman between 18 and 30 years old in good health and CMV-seronegative. The material sequenced was PBMCs. The DNA for the CDR3 is TGTGCCAGCAGTTTGGTAGGGGTGGGCACCGGGGAGCTGTTTTTT. Protein product: CASSLVGVGTGELFF.